A single sample is the source of the 24 T cell receptor beta chains below, sequenced in a study of blood T cell repertoires in COVID-19. Libraries were prepared by immunoSEQ multiplex PCR; TCRdb keeps only in-frame clonotypes and omits some of them. Of tens of thousands of clones in the sample, approximately 80% are singletons; the top ten hold around 4.3%. The sample comprised peripheral blood. The receptors were gathered from a woman aged 55-69 years with acute or convalescent COVID-19.

J is TRBJ1-1 and V is TRBV20-1; D gene uncertain. V lost 6 bases to trimming and J lost 4 bases, with 9 bases between them. The CDR3 has 11 amino acids. Germline CDR1 reads DFQATT; CDR2 reads SNEGSKA (reference sequence). As DNA, the CDR3 is TGCAGTGCCGTCCGAGCCACTGAAGCTTTCTTT. Translating it yields CSAVRATEAFF.

The chain couples TRBV27 to TRBJ2-2; D may be TRBD1 (6 bases). CDR1 MNHEY and CDR2 SMNVEV come from the germline V gene (reference sequence). V was cut by 6 bases and J by 0 bases, with 14 bases left in between. The CDR3 runs 16 residues. The chain's CDR3 is CASRRTAPANTGELFF. The CDR3 DNA sequence: TGTGCCAGCAGAAGGACAGCTCCAGCGAACACCGGGGAGCTGTTTTTT.

This chain joins TRBV5-1 and TRBJ1-5, with 9 nucleotides matching TRBD1. With 7 bases clipped from V and 4 bases from J, the junction kept 9 bases outside the gene matches. This CDR3 comprises 15 residues. The germline V gene encodes CDR1 SGHRS and CDR2 YFSETQ. The CDR3 sequence is CASSPGTGLNQPQHF. The CDR3 coding sequence is TGCGCCAGCTCACCCGGGACAGGGTTAAATCAGCCCCAGCATTTT.

This chain links TRBV5-1 with TRBJ2-1; D is uncertain. The CDR3 consists of 14 residues. CDR1 and CDR2 from the germline V gene are SGHRS and YFSETQ. The V gene lost 2 bases and the J gene lost 0 bases, with 6 bases spanning the gap. CDR3 residues: CASSLASSYNEQFF. Written as DNA, the CDR3 is TGCGCCAGCAGCTTAGCGAGCTCCTACAATGAGCAGTTCTTC.

The chain combines TRBV7-6 with TRBJ1-1, with TRBD1 matching 7 bases. The CDR3 runs to 15 residues. V shed 5 bases and J 5 bases; nucleotides not matched to a gene: 11. Germline values: CDR1 SGHVS, CDR2 FNYEAQ. The CDR3: CASSPRRGGGTEAFF. The CDR3 nucleotides are TGTGCCAGCAGCCCCCGAAGAGGGGGCGGGACTGAAGCTTTCTTT.

The chain uses TRBV24-1 and TRBJ2-5; TRBD2 matches 9 bases. This CDR3 is 14 amino acids long. J was trimmed by 4 bases and V by 2 bases; bases with no gene match: 1. The germline V gene encodes CDR1 KGHDR and CDR2 SFDVKD. CDR3 residues: CATSDWRGGETQYF. DNA of the CDR3: TGTGCCACCAGTGATTGGCGGGGGGGAGAGACCCAGTACTTC.

The chain is built from TRBV7-9 and TRBJ1-4; weak D call: TRBD1 (6 bases). Germline CDR1 SEHNR, CDR2 FQNEAQ (reference sequence). This CDR3 contains 12 residues. V was clipped by 5 bases and J by 9 bases, with 10 bases between them. In DNA form, the CDR3 reads TGTGCCAGCAGCCTCGGGACAAAAAAACTGTTTTTT. Its protein product is CASSLGTKKLFF.

The chain links TRBV19 to TRBJ1-1; D is ambiguous. Trimming removed 3 bases from V and 0 bases from J, with 20 bases in between. The CDR3 spans 18 residues. The germline V gene has CDR1 LNHDA and CDR2 SQIVND (reference sequence). The CDR3 region has the DNA TGTGCCAGTAGTATTGGCCTGCAGGTGGGGAGAATGAACACTGAAGCTTTCTTT. Encoded protein: CASSIGLQVGRMNTEAFF. The full variable domain, completed using reference TRBV19 and TRBJ1-1, is DGGITQSPKYLFRKEGQNVTLSCEQNLNHDAMYWYRQDPGQGLRLIYYSQIVNDFQKGDIAEGYSVSREKKESFPLTVTSAQKNPTAFYLCASSIGLQVGRMNTEAFFGQGTRLTVV.

V and J are TRBV7-2 and TRBJ1-1; D unresolved. V shed 4 bases and J shed 7 bases, with 16 bases lying between them. The CDR3 loop spans 14 amino acids. Germline V gene data show CDR1 as SGHTA and CDR2 as FQGNSA. The CDR3 bases are TGTGCCAGCAGCTCGGGGTTTCGAGTTAGTGAAGCTTTCTTT. Translating gives CASSSGFRVSEAFF.

The rearrangement uses TRBV13 and TRBJ2-7; 8 bases fit TRBD2. After removal of 4 bases from V and 3 bases from J, the junction contained 14 bases not matched to a gene. CDR3 length equals 17 residues. Germline V lookup: CDR1 PRHDT, CDR2 FYEKMQ (reference sequence). CDR3 DNA sequence: TGTGCCAGCAGCTCCACCTCGGGGCGGGGGGACTACTACGAGCAGTACTTC. Translated, it gives CASSSTSGRGDYYEQYF.

The chain links TRBV2 to TRBJ1-2; TRBD1 agrees at 7 bases. Per the germline V gene, CDR1 is SNHLY and CDR2 is FYNNEI. With 7 bases clipped from V and 5 bases from J, the junction kept 10 bases outside the gene matches. This CDR3 comprises 14 residues. The CDR3 DNA reads as TGTGCCAGCACCCCTAGAGGGGGCGGGTATGGCTACACCTTC. Protein product: CASTPRGGGYGYTF.

The chain carries TRBV5-1 and TRBJ1-2, with TRBD1 matching over 10 bases. Germline CDR1 and CDR2: SGHRS and YFSETQ. This CDR3 is 15 amino acids long. V lost 4 bases, J lost 3 bases, and 6 bases stayed unmatched. CDR3 nucleotides: TGCGCCAGCAGCCTAGGACAGGGGGGAGACTATGGCTACACCTTC. Protein product: CASSLGQGGDYGYTF.

V is TRBV7-6 and J is TRBJ2-1, with a weak D call TRBD2 (6 bases). CDR3 length: 15 residues. The V gene lost 1 base and the J gene lost 5 bases, with 12 bases spanning the gap. Germline values: CDR1 SGHVS, CDR2 FNYEAQ. The CDR3 DNA is TGTGCCAGCAGCTTAGATGTAGCGGCCAACAATGAGCAGTTCTTC. It translates to CASSLDVAANNEQFF.

The chain uses TRBV5-4 and TRBJ2-5; 11 bases are a match to TRBD2. In germline, CDR1 is SGHNT, CDR2 YYREEE (reference sequence). J was trimmed by 2 bases and V by 0 bases; bases with no gene match: 6. This CDR3 contains 17 residues. CDR3 sequence: CASSLVKLAGVQETQYF. In DNA form, the CDR3 reads TGTGCCAGCAGCTTGGTAAAACTAGCGGGGGTGCAAGAGACCCAGTACTTC.

This sequence joins TRBV7-9 and TRBJ1-2, with D possibly matching TRBD1 (5 bases). The CDR3 is made up of 14 amino acids. Trimming stripped 1 base from V and 2 bases from J, with 8 bases between. Germline V CDR1 and CDR2: SEHNR, FQNEAQ (reference sequence). DNA for the CDR3: TGTGCCAGCAGCTTAGGCGGGGGAAACTATGGCTACACCTTC. Translation gives CASSLGGGNYGYTF.

This chain uses TRBV27 with TRBJ2-7, with D possibly being TRBD2 (5 bases). The germline V gene has CDR1 MNHEY and CDR2 SMNVEV (reference sequence). V was clipped by 3 bases and J by 6 bases, with 9 bases between them. CDR3 size: 12 residues. In nucleotides, the CDR3 is TGTGCCAGCAGTTTTGAGGGCTTCGAGCAGTACTTC. This encodes CASSFEGFEQYF.

The chain employs TRBV4-1 and TRBJ1-1; the D gene is possibly TRBD1 (5 bases). CDR1 MGHRA and CDR2 YSYEKL come from the germline V gene. V was shortened by 0 bases and J by 0 bases, with 17 bases between the two germline ends. The CDR3 has 18 amino acids. The CDR3 DNA is TGCGCCAGCAGCCAAGAAACTTCTGGGGCAGGGTTGAACACTGAAGCTTTCTTT. This sequence encodes CASSQETSGAGLNTEAFF.

This clone was counted once. The chain recombines TRBV27 with TRBJ1-1; D might be TRBD1 (5 bases). Germline assignment: CDR1 MNHEY and CDR2 SMNVEV (reference sequence). CDR3 length: 14 residues. Trimming left V 5 bases short and J 1 base short, with 11 bases between. The CDR3 DNA follows: TGTGCCAGCAGTCTGGGACTTACGAACACTGAAGCTTTCTTT. This codes for CASSLGLTNTEAFF.

This sequence joins TRBV7-2 and TRBJ2-7; a weak D match, TRBD1 (6 bases). The ends were cut back, 1 base at V and 9 bases at J, with 16 bases in the middle. Germline CDR1 reads SGHTA; CDR2 reads FQGNSA. The CDR3 extends over 14 amino acids. CDR3 sequence (DNA): TGTGCCAGCAGCTTAGGGGGACACGAACGGGGGCAGTACTTC. This encodes CASSLGGHERGQYF.

The chain joins TRBV30 to TRBJ1-1; perhaps TRBD1 as D (5 bases). V was pared by 2 bases and J by 7 bases, with 14 bases between. CDR3 length: 13 residues. The germline gives CDR1 GTSNPN, CDR2 SVGIG (reference sequence). CDR3 nucleotide sequence: TGTGCCTGGAGTCTGGGGGGTCGGGGTGAAGCTTTCTTT. This codes for CAWSLGGRGEAFF.

V gene TRBV24-1 combines with J gene TRBJ2-7, with TRBD1 matching over 7 bases. J lost 2 bases, V lost 4 bases, and 4 bases had no gene match. Germline CDR1 and CDR2: KGHDR and SFDVKD. CDR3 size: 14 residues. The CDR3 is CATSDTGTAYEQYF. CDR3 coding DNA: TGTGCCACCAGTGACACCGGGACAGCCTACGAGCAGTACTTC.

The chain links TRBV2 to TRBJ1-5; a weak D match, TRBD1 (5 bases). This CDR3 is 14 amino acids long. Looked up from germline, CDR1 is SNHLY and CDR2 is FYNNEI. V lost 2 bases and J 7 bases, leaving 12 bases between the germline ends. CDR3 sequence: CASSEQGVRQPQHF. The CDR3 region has the DNA TGTGCCAGCAGTGAACAAGGGGTGAGACAGCCCCAGCATTTT.

This chain links TRBV9 with TRBJ1-2; no clear D gene. Per germline, CDR1 SGDLS and CDR2 YYNGEE. This CDR3 has 14 amino acids. V was clipped by 4 bases and J by 6 bases, with 16 bases between them. Here the CDR3 reads CASSRRELSDGYTF. CDR3 DNA sequence: TGTGCCAGCAGCAGAAGGGAGCTTTCAGATGGCTACACCTTC.

The DNA for the CDR3 is TGCGCCAGCAGCCCCGACCCTGGGCACTCTGGCTACACCTTC. As protein: CASSPDPGHSGYTF. J is TRBJ1-2 and V is TRBV4-1; D gene unclear. The V gene's germline CDR1 is MGHRA and CDR2 YSYEKL. V was cut by 4 bases and J by 7 bases, with 16 bases left in between. The CDR3 is 14 residues long.